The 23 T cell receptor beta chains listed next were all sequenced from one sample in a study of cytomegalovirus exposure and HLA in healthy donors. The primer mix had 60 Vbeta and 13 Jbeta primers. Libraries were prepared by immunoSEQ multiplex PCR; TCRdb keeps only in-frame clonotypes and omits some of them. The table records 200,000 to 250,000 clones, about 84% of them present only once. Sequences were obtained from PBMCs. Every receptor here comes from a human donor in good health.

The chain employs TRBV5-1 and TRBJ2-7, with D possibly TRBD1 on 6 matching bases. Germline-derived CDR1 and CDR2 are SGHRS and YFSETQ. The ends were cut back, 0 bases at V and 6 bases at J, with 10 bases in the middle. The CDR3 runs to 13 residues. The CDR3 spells CASSLGYRVEQYF. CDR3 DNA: TGCGCCAGCAGCTTGGGGTACAGGGTCGAGCAGTACTTC.

Written as DNA, the CDR3 is TGTGCCAGCAGCTTAGCGCGGGGGGTCTCCTACGAGCAGTACTTC. Translation: CASSLARGVSYEQYF. The J gene is TRBJ2-7, the V gene TRBV7-2; 8 nucleotides agree with TRBD2. Germline V gene data show CDR1 as SGHTA and CDR2 as FQGNSA. V was pared by 0 bases and J by 0 bases, with 1 base of the junction left unmatched. The CDR3 consists of 15 residues.

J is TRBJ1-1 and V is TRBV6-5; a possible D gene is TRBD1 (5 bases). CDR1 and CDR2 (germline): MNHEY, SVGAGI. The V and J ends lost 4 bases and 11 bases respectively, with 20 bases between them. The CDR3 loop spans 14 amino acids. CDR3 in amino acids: CASSLSGDSPDAFF. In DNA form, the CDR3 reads TGTGCCAGCAGTTTATCCGGGGACTCCCCCGACGCTTTCTTT.

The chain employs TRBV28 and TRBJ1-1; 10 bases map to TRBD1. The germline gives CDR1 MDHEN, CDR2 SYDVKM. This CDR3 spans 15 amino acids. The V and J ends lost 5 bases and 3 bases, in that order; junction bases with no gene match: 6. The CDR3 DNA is TGTGCCAGCAGTCCGCCAGGACAGGGGGACACTGAAGCTTTCTTT. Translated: CASSPPGQGDTEAFF.

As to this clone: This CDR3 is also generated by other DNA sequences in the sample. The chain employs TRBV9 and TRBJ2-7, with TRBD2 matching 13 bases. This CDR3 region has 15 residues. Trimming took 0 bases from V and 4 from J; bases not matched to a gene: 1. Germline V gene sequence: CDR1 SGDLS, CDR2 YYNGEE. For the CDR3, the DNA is TGTGCCAGCAGCGTAGGACTAGCGGGAGGATACGAGCAGTACTTC. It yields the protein CASSVGLAGGYEQYF.

The CDR3 region is CASSSGTFATDTQYF. CDR3 coding DNA: TGTGCCAGCAGTTCCGGGACTTTTGCCACAGATACGCAGTATTTT. The chain is built from TRBV2 and TRBJ2-3; a possible D gene is TRBD2 (6 bases). This CDR3 is built from 15 residues. Germline V lookup: CDR1 SNHLY, CDR2 FYNNEI. V shed 5 bases and J shed 2 bases, with 14 bases lying between them.

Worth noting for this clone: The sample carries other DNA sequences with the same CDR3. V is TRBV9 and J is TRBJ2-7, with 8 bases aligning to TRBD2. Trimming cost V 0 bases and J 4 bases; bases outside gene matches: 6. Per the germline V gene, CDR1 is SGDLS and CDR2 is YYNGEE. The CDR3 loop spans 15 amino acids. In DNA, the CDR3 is TGTGCCAGCAGCGTAGAAGGTAGCGGGACGTACGAGCAGTACTTC. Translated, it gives CASSVEGSGTYEQYF.

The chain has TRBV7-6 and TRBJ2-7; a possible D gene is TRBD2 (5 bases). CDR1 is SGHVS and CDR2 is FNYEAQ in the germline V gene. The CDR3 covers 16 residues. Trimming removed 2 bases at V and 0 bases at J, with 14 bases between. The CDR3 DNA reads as TGTGCCAGCAGCTTATCTAGGGCGGGTAGCTCCTACGAGCAGTACTTC. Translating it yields CASSLSRAGSSYEQYF.

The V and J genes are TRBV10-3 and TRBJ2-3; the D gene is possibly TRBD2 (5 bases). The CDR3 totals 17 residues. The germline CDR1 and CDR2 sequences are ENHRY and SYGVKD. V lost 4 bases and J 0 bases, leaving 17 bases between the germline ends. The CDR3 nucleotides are TGTGCCATCAGTGGGACTTTGGACCGCCAAAGCACAGATACGCAGTATTTT. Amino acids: CAISGTLDRQSTDTQYF.

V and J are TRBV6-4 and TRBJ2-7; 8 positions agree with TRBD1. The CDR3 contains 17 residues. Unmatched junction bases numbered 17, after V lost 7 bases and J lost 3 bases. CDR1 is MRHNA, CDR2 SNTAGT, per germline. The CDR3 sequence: CASIVTGEYGGHYEQYF. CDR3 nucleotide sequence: TGTGCCAGCATCGTGACAGGGGAGTATGGAGGTCACTACGAGCAGTACTTC.

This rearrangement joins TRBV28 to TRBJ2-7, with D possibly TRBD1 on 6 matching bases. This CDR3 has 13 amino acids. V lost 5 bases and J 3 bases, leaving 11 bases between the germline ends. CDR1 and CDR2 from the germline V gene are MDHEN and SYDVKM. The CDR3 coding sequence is TGTGCCAGCAGTCCGGGACACCACTACGAGCAGTACTTC. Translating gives CASSPGHHYEQYF.

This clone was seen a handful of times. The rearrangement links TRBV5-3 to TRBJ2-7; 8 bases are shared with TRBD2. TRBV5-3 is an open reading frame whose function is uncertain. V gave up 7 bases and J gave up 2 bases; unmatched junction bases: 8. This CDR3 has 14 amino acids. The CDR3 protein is CARGEAGVPYEQYF. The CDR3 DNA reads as TGTGCCAGAGGGGAAGCGGGAGTCCCCTACGAGCAGTACTTC.

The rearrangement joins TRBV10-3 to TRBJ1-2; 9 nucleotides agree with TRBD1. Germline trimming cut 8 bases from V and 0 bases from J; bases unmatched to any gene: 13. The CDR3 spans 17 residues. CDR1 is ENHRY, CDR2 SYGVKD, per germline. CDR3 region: CAIFGQGPVRANYGYTF. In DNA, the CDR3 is TGTGCCATCTTCGGACAGGGGCCGGTTCGGGCTAACTATGGCTACACCTTC.

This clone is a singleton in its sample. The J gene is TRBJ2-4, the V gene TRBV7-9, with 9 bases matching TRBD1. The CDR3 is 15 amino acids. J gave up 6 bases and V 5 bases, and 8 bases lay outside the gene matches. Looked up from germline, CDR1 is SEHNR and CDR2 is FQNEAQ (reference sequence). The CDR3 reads CASSLRTGDRNIQYF. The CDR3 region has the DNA TGTGCCAGCAGCCTACGGACAGGGGATAGAAACATTCAGTACTTC.

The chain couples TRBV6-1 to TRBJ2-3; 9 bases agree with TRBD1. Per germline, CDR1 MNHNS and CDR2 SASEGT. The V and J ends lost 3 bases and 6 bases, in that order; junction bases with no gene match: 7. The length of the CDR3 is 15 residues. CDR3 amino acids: CASSEVGTGRDTQYF. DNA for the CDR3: TGTGCCAGCAGTGAGGTGGGGACAGGGAGGGATACGCAGTATTTT.

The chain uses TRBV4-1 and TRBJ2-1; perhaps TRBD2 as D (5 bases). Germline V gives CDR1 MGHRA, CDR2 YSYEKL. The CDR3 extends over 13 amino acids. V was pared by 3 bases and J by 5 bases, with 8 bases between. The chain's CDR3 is CASSHYSDNEQFF. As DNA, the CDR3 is TGCGCCAGCAGCCACTATAGCGACAATGAGCAGTTCTTC.

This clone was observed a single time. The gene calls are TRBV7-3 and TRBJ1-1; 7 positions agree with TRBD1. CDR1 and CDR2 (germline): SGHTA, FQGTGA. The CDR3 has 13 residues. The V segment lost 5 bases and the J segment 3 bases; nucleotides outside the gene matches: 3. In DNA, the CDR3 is TGTGCCAGCAGCGGTGACAGGGACACTGAAGCTTTCTTT. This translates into CASSGDRDTEAFF.

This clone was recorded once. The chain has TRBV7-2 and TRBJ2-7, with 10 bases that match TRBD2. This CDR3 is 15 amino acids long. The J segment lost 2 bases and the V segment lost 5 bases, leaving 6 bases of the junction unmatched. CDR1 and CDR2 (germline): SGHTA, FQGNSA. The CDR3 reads CASSKTSGTTYEQYF. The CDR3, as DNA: TGTGCCAGCAGCAAAACTAGCGGGACGACCTACGAGCAGTACTTC.

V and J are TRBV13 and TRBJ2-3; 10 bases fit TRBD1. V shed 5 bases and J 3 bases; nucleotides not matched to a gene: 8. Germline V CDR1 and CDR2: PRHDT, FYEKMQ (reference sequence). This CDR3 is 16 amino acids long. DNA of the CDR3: TGTGCCAGCAGCCAATCGGGACAGGGGAGGACAGATACGCAGTATTTT. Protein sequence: CASSQSGQGRTDTQYF.

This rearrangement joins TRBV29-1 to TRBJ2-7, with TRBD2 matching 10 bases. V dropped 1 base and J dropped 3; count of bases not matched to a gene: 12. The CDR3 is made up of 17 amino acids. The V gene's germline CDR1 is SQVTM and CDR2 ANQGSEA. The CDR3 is CSVEGPSGSPGGYEQYF. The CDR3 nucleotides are TGCAGCGTTGAAGGCCCTAGCGGGAGCCCCGGGGGCTACGAGCAGTACTTC.

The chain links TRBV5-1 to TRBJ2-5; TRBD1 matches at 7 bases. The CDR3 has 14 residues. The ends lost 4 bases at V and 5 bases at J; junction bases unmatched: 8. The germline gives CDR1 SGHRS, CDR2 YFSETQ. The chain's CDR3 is CASSLTGTEETQYF. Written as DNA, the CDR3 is TGCGCCAGCAGCCTGACAGGGACGGAGGAGACCCAGTACTTC.

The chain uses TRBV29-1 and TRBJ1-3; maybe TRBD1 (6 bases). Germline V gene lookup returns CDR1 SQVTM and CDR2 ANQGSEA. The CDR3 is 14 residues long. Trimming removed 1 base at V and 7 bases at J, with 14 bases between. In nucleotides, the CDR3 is TGCAGCGTTGAAGCCTTGAACAGGGACAACACCATATATTTT. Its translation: CSVEALNRDNTIYF.

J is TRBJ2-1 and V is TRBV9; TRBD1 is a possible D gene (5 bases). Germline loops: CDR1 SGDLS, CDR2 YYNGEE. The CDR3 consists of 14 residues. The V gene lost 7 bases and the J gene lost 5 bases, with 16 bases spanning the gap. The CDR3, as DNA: TGTGCCAGCTCCTGGCAGGGTCTCGACAATGAGCAGTTCTTC. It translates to CASSWQGLDNEQFF.